This T cell receptor (beta chain) was obtained from a study of T cell responses to AZD1222 COVID-19 vaccine. The protocol was immunoSEQ multiplex PCR, while the TCRdb copy is restricted to in-frame clones and leaves out a portion. The sample consists of roughly 150,000 clones, 80% to 95% of them appearing once. On this clone itself: What it binds is not known.

Overall study findings and caveats: A mostly white British donor set with more females was recruited, and clonal diversity was possibly underestimated. Samples come after the peak T cell response, not at day 14. Compared with day 0, the breadth and depth of the Spike-specific TCR repertoire rose significantly after two doses of AZD1222.

The V and J ends lost 5 bases and 3 bases respectively, with 10 bases between them. The length of the CDR3 is 13 residues. CDR1 LGHDT and CDR2 YNNKEL come from the germline V gene (reference sequence). The chain recombines TRBV3-1 (or the pseudogene TRBV3-2) with TRBJ1-1; D is possibly TRBD1 (5 bases). The sequence was obtained from an adult in good health. Sequenced material: peripheral blood, taken on day 0 of AZD1222 vaccination. The CDR3 region is CASSVGGHTEAFF. The CDR3 DNA sequence: TGTGCCAGCAGCGTCGGGGGTCACACTGAAGCTTTCTTT.